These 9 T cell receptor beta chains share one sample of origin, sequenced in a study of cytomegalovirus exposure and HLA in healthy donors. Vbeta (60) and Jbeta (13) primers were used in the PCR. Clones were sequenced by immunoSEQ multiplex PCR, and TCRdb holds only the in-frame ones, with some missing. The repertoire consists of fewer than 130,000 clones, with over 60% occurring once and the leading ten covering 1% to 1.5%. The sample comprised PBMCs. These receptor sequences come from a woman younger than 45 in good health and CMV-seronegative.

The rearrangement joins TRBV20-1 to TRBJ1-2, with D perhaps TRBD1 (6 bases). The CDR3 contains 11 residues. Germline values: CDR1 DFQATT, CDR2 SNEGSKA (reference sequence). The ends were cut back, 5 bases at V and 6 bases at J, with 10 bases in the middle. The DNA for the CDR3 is TGCAGTGCTGGACGGACAGATGGCTACACCTTC. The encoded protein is CSAGRTDGYTF.

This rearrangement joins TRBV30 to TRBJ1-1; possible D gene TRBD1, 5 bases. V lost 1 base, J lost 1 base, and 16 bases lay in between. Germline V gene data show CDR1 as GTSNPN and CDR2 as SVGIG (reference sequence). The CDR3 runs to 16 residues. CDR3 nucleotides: TGTGCCTGGAGTGCCGGTGGAGGGGCGAGGAACACTGAAGCTTTCTTT. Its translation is CAWSAGGGARNTEAFF. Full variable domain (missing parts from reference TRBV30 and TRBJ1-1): SQTIHQWPATLVQPVGSPLSLECTVEGTSNPNLYWYRQAAGRGLQLLFYSVGIGQISSEVPQNLSASRPQDRQFILSSKKLLLSDSGFYLCAWSAGGGARNTEAFFGQGTRLTVV.

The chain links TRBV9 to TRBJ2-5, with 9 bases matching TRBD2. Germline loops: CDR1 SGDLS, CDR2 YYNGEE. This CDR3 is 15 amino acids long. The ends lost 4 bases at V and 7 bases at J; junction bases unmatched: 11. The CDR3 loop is CASSPDSGSGRTQYF. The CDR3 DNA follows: TGTGCCAGCAGCCCCGATAGCGGGAGCGGGCGGACCCAGTACTTC. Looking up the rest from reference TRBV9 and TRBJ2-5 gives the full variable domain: DSGVTQTPKHLITATGQRVTLRCSPRSGDLSVYWYQQSLDQGLQFLIQYYNGEERAKGNILERFSAQQFPDLHSELNLSSLELGDSALYFCASSPDSGSGRTQYFGPGTRLLVL.

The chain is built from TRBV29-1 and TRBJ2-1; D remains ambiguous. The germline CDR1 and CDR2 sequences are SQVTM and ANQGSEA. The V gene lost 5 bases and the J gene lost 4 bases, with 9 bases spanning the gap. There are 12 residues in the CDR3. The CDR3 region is CSVIKEYNEQFF. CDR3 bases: TGCAGCGTTATCAAGGAGTACAATGAGCAGTTCTTC.

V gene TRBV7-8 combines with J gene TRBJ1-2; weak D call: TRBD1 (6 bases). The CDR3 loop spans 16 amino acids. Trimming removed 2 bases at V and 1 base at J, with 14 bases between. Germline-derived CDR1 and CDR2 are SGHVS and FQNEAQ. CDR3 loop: CASSLMGAVGNYGYTF. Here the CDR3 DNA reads TGTGCCAGCAGCTTAATGGGGGCCGTGGGTAACTATGGCTACACCTTC.

The CDR3 region is CASSQDWAYGYTF. In DNA, the CDR3 is TGCGCCAGCAGCCAAGATTGGGCCTATGGCTACACCTTC. V and J are TRBV4-1 and TRBJ1-2; D is uncertain. Germline-derived CDR1 and CDR2 are MGHRA and YSYEKL. This CDR3 region has 13 residues. V gave up 0 bases and J gave up 4 bases, with 6 bases separating them.

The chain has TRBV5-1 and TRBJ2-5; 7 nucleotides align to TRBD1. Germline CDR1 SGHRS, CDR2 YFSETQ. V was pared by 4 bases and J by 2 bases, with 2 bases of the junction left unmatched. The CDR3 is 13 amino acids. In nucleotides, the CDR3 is TGCGCCAGCAGCGAGGGACAGCAAGAGACCCAGTACTTC. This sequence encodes CASSEGQQETQYF.

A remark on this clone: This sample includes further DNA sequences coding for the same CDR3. DNA for the CDR3: TGTGCCAGCAGGCTAGCGGGAGTGAATGAGCAGTTCTTC. Its translation: CASRLAGVNEQFF. The genes are TRBV6-5 and TRBJ2-1; 10 bases map to TRBD2. In germline, CDR1 is MNHEY, CDR2 SVGAGI. The CDR3 consists of 13 residues. V shed 6 bases and J 7 bases; nucleotides not matched to a gene: 3.

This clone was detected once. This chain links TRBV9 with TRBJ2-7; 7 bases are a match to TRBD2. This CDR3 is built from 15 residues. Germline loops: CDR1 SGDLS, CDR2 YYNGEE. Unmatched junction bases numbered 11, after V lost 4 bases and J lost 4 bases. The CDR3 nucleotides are TGTGCCAGCAGCCCGTGGGAGGGGCCTTATTACGAGCAGTACTTC. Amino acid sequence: CASSPWEGPYYEQYF.